This T cell receptor (beta chain) was sequenced for a study of blood T cell repertoires in COVID-19. As for the study in general: The United States, Italy and Spain supplied acute and convalescent COVID-19 samples. T cells, B-cell-depleted T cells, or PBMCs provided the cDNA or gDNA that served as material.

V lost 1 base, J lost 0 bases, and 13 bases lay in between. The CDR3 runs to 16 residues. Germline V CDR1 and CDR2: GTSNPN, SVGIG (reference sequence). Per the original data handling: How many nucleated cells were present was estimated from reference gene primer amplification. TCRdb's copy holds only in-frame clones and misses some; the assay was immunoSEQ multiplex PCR. V and J calls plus clone size are reproduced from that table; the DNA served to infer D and trimming. The sample lists about 250,000 clones, approximately 82% occurring once. Sequencing was performed on peripheral blood. The receptor's source is a man older than 75 with acute or convalescent COVID-19. This sequence joins TRBV30 and TRBJ1-3, with D perhaps matching TRBD1 (6 bases). The CDR3 sequence is CAWSGRGRYSGNTIYF. In DNA form, the CDR3 reads TGTGCCTGGAGTGGGCGGGGGCGCTACTCTGGAAACACCATATATTTT.